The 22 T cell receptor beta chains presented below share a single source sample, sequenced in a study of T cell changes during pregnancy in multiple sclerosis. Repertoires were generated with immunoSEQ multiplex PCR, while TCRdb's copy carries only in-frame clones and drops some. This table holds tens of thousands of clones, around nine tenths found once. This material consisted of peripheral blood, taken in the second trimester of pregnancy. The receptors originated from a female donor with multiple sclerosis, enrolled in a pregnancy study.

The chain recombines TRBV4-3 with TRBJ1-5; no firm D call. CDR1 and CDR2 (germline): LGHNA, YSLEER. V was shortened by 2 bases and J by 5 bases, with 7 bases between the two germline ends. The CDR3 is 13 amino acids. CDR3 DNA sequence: TGCGCCAGCAGCCAATCTAGAGATCAGCCCCAGCATTTT. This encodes CASSQSRDQPQHF.

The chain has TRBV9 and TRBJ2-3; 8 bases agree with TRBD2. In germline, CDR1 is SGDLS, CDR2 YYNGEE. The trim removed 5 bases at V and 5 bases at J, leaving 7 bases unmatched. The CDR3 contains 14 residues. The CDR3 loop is CASRRGGAGDTQYF. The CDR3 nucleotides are TGTGCCAGCAGACGGGGGGGTGCAGGAGATACGCAGTATTTT.

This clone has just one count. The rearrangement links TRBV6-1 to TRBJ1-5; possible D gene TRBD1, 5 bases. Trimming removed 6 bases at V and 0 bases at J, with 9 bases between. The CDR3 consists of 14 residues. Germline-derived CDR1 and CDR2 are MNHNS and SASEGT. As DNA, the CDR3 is TGTGCCAGCAGGGGGGACTTTAGCAATCAGCCCCAGCATTTT. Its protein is CASRGDFSNQPQHF.

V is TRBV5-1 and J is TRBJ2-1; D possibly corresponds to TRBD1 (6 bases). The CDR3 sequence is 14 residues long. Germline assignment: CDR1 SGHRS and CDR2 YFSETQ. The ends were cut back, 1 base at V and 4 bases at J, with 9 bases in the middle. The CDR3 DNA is TGCGCCAGCAGCTTGAAAGGGGGTTACAATGAGCAGTTCTTC. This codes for CASSLKGGYNEQFF.

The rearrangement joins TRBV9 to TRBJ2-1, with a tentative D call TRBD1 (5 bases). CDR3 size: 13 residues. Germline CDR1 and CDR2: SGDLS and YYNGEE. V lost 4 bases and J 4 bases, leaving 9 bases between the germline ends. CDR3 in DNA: TGTGCCAGCAGCTTCCGACAGTACAATGAGCAGTTCTTC. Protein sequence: CASSFRQYNEQFF. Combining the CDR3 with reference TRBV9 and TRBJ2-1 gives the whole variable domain DSGVTQTPKHLITATGQRVTLRCSPRSGDLSVYWYQQSLDQGLQFLIQYYNGEERAKGNILERFSAQQFPDLHSELNLSSLELGDSALYFCASSFRQYNEQFFGPGTRLTVL.

CDR3 residues: CASSLGLAADTQYF. CDR3 nucleotide sequence: TGTGCCAGCAGTCTAGGACTAGCGGCAGATACGCAGTATTTT. This sequence joins TRBV27 and TRBJ2-3, with 10 bases lining up with TRBD2. The CDR3 extends over 14 amino acids. The J segment lost 4 bases and the V segment lost 5 bases, leaving 3 bases of the junction unmatched. CDR1 MNHEY and CDR2 SMNVEV come from the germline V gene (reference sequence).

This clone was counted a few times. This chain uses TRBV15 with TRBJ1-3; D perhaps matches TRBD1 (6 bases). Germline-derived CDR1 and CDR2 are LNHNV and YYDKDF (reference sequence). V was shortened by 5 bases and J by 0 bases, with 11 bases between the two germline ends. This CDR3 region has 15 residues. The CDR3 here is CATSRDTISGNTIYF. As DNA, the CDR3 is TGTGCCACCAGCCGGGACACAATCTCTGGAAACACCATATATTTT.

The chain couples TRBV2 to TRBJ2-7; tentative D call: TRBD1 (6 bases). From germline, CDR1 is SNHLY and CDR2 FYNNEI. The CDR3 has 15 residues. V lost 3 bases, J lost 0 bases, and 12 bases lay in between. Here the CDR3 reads CASSDPRGGSYEQYF. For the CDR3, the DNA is TGTGCCAGCAGTGATCCCCGAGGGGGCTCCTACGAGCAGTACTTC.

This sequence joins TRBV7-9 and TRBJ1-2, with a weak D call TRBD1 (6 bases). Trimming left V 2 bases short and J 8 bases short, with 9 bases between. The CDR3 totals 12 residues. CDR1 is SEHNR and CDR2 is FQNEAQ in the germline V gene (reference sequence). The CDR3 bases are TGTGCCAGCAGCTTAAGGGGGTCGGGCTACACCTTC. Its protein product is CASSLRGSGYTF.

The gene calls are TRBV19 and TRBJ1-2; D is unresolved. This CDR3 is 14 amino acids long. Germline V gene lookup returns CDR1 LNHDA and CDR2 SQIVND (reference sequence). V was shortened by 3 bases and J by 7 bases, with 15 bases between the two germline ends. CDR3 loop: CASSIASKNRGYTF. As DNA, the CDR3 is TGTGCCAGTAGTATCGCGAGCAAAAATCGTGGCTACACCTTC.

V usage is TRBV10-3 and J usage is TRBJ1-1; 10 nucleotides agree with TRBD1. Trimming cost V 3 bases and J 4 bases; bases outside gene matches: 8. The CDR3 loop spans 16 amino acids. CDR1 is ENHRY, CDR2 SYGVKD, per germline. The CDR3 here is CAISEGGTGVSTEAFF. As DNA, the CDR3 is TGTGCCATCAGTGAAGGAGGGACAGGGGTTAGCACTGAAGCTTTCTTT.

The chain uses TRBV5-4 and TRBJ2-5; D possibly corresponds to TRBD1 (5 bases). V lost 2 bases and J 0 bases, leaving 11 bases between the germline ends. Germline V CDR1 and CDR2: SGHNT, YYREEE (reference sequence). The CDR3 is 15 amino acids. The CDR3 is CASSLKTEYQETQYF. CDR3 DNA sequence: TGTGCCAGCAGCTTAAAGACAGAGTACCAAGAGACCCAGTACTTC.

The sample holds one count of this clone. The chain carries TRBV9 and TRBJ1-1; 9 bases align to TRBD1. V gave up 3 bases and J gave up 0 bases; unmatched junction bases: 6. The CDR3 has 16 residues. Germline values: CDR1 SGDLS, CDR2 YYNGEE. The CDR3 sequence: CASSAPGTGLNTEAFF. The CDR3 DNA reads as TGTGCCAGCAGCGCCCCCGGGACAGGGCTGAACACTGAAGCTTTCTTT.

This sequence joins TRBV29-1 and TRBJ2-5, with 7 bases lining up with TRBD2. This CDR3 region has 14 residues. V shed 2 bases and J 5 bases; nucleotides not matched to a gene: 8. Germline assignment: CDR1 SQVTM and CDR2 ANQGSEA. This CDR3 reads CSVEFGGLRETQYF. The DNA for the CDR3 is TGCAGCGTTGAATTTGGGGGACTACGGGAGACCCAGTACTTC.

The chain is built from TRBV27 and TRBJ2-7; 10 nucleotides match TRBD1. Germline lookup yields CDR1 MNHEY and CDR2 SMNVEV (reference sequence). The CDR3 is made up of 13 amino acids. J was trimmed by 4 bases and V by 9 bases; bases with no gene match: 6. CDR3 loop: CASRQGARYEQYF. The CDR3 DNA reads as TGTGCCAGTCGACAGGGGGCGAGGTACGAGCAGTACTTC.

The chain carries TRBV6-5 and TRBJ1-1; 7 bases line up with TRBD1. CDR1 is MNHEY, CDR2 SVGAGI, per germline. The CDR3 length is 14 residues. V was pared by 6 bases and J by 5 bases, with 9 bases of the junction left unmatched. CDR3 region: CASRPAQGFTEAFF. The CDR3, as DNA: TGTGCCAGCAGACCCGCACAGGGGTTTACTGAAGCTTTCTTT.

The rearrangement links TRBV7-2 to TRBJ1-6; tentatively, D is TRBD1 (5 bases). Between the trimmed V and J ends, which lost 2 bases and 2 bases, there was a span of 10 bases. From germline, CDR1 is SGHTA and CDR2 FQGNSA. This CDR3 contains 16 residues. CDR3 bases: TGTGCCAGCAGCTTACCCCAGGGCGCCTATAATTCACCCCTCCACTTT. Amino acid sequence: CASSLPQGAYNSPLHF.

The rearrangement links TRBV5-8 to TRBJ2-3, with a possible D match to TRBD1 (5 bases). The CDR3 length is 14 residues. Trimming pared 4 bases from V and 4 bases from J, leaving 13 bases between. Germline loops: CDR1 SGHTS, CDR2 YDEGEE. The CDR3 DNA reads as TGTGCCAGCAGCCCGCGGCAGGGTCCAGATACGCAGTATTTT. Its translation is CASSPRQGPDTQYF.

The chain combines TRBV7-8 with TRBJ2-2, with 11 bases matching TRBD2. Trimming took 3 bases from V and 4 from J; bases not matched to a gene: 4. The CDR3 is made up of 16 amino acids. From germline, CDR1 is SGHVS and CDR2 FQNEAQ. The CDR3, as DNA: TGTGCCAGCAGCTTTAGCGGGGGGGCCGGCACCGGGGAGCTGTTTTTT. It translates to CASSFSGGAGTGELFF.

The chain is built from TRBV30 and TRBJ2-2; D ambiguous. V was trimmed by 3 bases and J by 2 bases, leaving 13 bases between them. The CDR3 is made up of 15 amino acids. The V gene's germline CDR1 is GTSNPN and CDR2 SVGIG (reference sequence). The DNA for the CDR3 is TGTGCCTGGAGGTACGGAGACCTAAACACCGGGGAGCTGTTTTTT. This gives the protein CAWRYGDLNTGELFF.

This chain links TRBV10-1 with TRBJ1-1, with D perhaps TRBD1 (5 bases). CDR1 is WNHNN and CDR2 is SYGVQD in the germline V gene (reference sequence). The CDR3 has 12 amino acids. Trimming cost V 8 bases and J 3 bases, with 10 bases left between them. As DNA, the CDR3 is TGCGCCAGCGTGGGGGGGGACACTGAAGCTTTCTTT. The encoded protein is CASVGGDTEAFF.

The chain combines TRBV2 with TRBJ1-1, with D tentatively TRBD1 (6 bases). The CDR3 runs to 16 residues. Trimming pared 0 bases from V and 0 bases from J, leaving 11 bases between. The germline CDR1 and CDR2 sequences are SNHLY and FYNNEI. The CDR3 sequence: CASSEAGGGVNTEAFF. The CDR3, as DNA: TGTGCCAGCAGTGAAGCGGGAGGGGGGGTGAACACTGAAGCTTTCTTT.